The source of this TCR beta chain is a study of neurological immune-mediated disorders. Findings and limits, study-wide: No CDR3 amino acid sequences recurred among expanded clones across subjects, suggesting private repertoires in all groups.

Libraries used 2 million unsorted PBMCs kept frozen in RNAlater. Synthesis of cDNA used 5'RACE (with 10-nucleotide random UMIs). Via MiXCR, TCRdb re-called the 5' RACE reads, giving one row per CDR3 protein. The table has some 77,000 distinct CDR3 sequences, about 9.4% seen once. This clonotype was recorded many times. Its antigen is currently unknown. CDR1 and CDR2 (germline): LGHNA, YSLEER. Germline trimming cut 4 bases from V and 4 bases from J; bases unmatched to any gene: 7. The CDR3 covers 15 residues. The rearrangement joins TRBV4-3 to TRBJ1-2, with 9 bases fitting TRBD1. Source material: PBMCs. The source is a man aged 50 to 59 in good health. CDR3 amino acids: CASSPRTGAFYGYTF. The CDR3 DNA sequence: TGCGCCAGCAGCCCCCGGACAGGGGCCTTCTATGGCTACACCTTC.